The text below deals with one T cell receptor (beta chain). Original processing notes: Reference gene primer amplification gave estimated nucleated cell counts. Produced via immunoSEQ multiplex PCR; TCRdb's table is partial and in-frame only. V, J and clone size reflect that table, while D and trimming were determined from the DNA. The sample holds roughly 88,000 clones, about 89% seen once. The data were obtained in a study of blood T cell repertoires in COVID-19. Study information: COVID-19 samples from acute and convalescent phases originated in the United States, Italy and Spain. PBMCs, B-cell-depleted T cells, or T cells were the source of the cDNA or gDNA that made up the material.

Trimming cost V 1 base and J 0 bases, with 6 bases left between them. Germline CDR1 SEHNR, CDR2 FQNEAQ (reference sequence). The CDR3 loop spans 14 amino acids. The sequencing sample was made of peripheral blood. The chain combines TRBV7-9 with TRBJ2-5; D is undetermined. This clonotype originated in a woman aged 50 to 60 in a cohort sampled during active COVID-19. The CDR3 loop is CASSLGANQETQYF. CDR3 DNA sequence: TGTGCCAGCAGCTTAGGGGCCAACCAAGAGACCCAGTACTTC.